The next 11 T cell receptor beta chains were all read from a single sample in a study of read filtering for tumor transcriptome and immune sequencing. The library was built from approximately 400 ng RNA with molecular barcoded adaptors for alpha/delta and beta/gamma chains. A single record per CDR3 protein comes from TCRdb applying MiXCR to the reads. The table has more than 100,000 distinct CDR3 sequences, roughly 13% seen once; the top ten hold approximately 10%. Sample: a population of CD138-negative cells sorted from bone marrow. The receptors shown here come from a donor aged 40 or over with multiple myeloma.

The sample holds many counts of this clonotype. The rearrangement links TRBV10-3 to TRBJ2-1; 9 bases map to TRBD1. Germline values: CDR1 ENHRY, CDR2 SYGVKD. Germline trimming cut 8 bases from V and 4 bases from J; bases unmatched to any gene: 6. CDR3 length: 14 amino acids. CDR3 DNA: TGTGCCATCGTACCGGGACAGGGTTACAATGAGCAGTTCTTC. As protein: CAIVPGQGYNEQFF.

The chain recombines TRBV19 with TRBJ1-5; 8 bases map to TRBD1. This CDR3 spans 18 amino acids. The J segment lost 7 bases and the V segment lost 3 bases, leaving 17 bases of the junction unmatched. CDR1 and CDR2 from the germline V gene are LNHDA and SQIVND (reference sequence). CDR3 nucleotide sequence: TGTGCCAGTAGTATCTTCCCCCCCGCTGACAGGGGAGAACAGCCCCAGCATTTT. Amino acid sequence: CASSIFPPADRGEQPQHF.

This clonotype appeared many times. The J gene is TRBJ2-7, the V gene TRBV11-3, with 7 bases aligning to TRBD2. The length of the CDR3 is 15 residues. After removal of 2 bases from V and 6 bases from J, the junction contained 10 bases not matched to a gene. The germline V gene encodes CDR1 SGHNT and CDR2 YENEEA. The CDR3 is CASSLRAGAGFEQYF. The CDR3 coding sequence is TGTGCCAGCAGCTTACGTGCGGGAGCAGGTTTCGAGCAGTACTTC.

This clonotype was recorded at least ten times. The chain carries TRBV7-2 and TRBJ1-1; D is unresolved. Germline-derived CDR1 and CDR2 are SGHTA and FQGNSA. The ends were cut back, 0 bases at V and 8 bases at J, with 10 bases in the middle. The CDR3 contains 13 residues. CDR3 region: CASSLAEGVEAFF. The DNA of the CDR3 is TGTGCCAGCAGCTTAGCAGAGGGAGTCGAAGCTTTCTTT.

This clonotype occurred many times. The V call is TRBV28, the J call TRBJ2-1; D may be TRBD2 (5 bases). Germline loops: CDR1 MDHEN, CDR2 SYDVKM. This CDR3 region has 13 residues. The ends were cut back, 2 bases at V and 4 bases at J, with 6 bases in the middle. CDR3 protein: CASSLRGYNEQFF. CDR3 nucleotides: TGTGCCAGCAGTTTACGGGGATACAATGAGCAGTTCTTC.

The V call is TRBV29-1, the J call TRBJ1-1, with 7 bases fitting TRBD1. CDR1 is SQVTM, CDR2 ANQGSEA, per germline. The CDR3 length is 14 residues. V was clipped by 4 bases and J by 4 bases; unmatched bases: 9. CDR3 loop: CSVVVGGSSTEAFF. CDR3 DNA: TGCAGCGTTGTTGTAGGGGGCAGCAGCACTGAAGCTTTCTTT.

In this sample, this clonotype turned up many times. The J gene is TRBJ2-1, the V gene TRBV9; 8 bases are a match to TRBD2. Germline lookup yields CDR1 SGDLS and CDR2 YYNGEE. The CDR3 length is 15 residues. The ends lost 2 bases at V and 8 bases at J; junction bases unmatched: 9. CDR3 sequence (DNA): TGTGCCAGCAGCGTGTCCAGCGGGGGTTTCTATGAGCAGTTCTTC. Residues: CASSVSSGGFYEQFF.

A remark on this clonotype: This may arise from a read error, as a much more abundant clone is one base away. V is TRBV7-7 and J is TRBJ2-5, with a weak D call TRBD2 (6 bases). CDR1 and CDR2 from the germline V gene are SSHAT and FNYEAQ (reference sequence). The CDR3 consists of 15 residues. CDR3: CASSLAGTGGETQYF. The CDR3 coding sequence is TGTGCTAGCAGCTTAGCCGGGACTGGAGGGGAGACCCAGTACTTC.

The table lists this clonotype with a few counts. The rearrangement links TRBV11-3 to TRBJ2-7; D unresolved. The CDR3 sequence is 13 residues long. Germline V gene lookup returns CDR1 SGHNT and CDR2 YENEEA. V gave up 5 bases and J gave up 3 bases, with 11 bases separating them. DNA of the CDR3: TGTGCCAGCAGCGAAAGACACGGCTACGAGCAGTACTTC. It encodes CASSERHGYEQYF.

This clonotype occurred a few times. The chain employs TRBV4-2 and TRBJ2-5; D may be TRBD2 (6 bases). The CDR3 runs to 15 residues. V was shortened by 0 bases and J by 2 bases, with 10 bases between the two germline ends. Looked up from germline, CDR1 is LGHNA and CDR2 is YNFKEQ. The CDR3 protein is CASSQDRGRQETQYF. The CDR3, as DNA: TGTGCCAGCAGCCAAGACCGTGGGAGGCAAGAGACCCAGTACTTC.

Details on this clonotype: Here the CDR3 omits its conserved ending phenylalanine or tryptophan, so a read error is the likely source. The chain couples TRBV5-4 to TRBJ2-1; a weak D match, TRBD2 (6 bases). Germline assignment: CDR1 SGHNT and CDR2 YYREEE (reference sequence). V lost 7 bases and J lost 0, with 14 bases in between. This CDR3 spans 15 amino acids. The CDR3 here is CASGPTGVSYNEQFL. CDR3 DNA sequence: TGTGCCAGCGGCCCGACGGGGGTCTCCTACAATGAGCAGTTCCTC.